This record concerns one T cell receptor (beta chain) sequence. Its antigen is unknown. Deletions cut 4 bases from V and 4 bases from J, with 16 bases between. Looked up from germline, CDR1 is MGHDK and CDR2 is SYGVNS. CDR3 length equals 15 residues. One entry per CDR3 protein, called by TCRdb with MiXCR from the RT-PCR reads. The table has about 310,000 distinct CDR3 sequences, less than 25% seen once. The data were obtained in a study of response to subunit inactivated influenza vaccine. Whole-study results and caveats: Authors suggested each seasonal flu vaccination may recruit only limited numbers of new T cells.

This specimen consisted of PBMCs from blood, obtained approximately 22 months after vaccination. This clonotype originated in a man aged 50 to 69 who received an inactivated influenza vaccine. The chain carries TRBV25-1 and TRBJ1-2; perhaps TRBD1 as D (6 bases). DNA of the CDR3: TGTGCCAGCAGTGGGGGCCGGGACATCTTCTATGGCTACACCTTC. Its protein product is CASSGGRDIFYGYTF.